This TCR beta chain was sequenced for a study of T cells expressing NK-cell markers. The overall study: Seven of the eight sequenced donors were HCMV-seropositive; one was seronegative.

Study-wide points: Several donors' CD3+CD56-NKG2C+ cells were dominated by the same clonotypes. A range of about 1.0-8% of CD8+ T cells consisted of dominant NKG2C+ clonotypes in more than five donors.

Germline CDR1 reads LGHNA; CDR2 reads YSLEER. The CDR3 covers 14 residues. Template switching by 5'RACE with UMIs generated the TCR beta cDNA. From its re-call of the 5' RACE reads, TCRdb lists each CDR3 protein once, without DNA. This sample's table has 200,000 to 300,000 distinct CDR3 sequences. On this clonotype: Its antigen remains unidentified.

This clonotype was sampled from a woman between 18 and 70 years old in good health. The chain joins TRBV4-3 to TRBJ2-3; absent DNA, TCRdb's TRBD1 call cannot be checked. Sequencing input: blood T cells: a sorted CD56 or NKG2C T cell subset, CD4+ or CD8+ T cells, or bulk PBMC T cells (not recorded which). CDR3 loop: CASSPGLAPDTQYF.